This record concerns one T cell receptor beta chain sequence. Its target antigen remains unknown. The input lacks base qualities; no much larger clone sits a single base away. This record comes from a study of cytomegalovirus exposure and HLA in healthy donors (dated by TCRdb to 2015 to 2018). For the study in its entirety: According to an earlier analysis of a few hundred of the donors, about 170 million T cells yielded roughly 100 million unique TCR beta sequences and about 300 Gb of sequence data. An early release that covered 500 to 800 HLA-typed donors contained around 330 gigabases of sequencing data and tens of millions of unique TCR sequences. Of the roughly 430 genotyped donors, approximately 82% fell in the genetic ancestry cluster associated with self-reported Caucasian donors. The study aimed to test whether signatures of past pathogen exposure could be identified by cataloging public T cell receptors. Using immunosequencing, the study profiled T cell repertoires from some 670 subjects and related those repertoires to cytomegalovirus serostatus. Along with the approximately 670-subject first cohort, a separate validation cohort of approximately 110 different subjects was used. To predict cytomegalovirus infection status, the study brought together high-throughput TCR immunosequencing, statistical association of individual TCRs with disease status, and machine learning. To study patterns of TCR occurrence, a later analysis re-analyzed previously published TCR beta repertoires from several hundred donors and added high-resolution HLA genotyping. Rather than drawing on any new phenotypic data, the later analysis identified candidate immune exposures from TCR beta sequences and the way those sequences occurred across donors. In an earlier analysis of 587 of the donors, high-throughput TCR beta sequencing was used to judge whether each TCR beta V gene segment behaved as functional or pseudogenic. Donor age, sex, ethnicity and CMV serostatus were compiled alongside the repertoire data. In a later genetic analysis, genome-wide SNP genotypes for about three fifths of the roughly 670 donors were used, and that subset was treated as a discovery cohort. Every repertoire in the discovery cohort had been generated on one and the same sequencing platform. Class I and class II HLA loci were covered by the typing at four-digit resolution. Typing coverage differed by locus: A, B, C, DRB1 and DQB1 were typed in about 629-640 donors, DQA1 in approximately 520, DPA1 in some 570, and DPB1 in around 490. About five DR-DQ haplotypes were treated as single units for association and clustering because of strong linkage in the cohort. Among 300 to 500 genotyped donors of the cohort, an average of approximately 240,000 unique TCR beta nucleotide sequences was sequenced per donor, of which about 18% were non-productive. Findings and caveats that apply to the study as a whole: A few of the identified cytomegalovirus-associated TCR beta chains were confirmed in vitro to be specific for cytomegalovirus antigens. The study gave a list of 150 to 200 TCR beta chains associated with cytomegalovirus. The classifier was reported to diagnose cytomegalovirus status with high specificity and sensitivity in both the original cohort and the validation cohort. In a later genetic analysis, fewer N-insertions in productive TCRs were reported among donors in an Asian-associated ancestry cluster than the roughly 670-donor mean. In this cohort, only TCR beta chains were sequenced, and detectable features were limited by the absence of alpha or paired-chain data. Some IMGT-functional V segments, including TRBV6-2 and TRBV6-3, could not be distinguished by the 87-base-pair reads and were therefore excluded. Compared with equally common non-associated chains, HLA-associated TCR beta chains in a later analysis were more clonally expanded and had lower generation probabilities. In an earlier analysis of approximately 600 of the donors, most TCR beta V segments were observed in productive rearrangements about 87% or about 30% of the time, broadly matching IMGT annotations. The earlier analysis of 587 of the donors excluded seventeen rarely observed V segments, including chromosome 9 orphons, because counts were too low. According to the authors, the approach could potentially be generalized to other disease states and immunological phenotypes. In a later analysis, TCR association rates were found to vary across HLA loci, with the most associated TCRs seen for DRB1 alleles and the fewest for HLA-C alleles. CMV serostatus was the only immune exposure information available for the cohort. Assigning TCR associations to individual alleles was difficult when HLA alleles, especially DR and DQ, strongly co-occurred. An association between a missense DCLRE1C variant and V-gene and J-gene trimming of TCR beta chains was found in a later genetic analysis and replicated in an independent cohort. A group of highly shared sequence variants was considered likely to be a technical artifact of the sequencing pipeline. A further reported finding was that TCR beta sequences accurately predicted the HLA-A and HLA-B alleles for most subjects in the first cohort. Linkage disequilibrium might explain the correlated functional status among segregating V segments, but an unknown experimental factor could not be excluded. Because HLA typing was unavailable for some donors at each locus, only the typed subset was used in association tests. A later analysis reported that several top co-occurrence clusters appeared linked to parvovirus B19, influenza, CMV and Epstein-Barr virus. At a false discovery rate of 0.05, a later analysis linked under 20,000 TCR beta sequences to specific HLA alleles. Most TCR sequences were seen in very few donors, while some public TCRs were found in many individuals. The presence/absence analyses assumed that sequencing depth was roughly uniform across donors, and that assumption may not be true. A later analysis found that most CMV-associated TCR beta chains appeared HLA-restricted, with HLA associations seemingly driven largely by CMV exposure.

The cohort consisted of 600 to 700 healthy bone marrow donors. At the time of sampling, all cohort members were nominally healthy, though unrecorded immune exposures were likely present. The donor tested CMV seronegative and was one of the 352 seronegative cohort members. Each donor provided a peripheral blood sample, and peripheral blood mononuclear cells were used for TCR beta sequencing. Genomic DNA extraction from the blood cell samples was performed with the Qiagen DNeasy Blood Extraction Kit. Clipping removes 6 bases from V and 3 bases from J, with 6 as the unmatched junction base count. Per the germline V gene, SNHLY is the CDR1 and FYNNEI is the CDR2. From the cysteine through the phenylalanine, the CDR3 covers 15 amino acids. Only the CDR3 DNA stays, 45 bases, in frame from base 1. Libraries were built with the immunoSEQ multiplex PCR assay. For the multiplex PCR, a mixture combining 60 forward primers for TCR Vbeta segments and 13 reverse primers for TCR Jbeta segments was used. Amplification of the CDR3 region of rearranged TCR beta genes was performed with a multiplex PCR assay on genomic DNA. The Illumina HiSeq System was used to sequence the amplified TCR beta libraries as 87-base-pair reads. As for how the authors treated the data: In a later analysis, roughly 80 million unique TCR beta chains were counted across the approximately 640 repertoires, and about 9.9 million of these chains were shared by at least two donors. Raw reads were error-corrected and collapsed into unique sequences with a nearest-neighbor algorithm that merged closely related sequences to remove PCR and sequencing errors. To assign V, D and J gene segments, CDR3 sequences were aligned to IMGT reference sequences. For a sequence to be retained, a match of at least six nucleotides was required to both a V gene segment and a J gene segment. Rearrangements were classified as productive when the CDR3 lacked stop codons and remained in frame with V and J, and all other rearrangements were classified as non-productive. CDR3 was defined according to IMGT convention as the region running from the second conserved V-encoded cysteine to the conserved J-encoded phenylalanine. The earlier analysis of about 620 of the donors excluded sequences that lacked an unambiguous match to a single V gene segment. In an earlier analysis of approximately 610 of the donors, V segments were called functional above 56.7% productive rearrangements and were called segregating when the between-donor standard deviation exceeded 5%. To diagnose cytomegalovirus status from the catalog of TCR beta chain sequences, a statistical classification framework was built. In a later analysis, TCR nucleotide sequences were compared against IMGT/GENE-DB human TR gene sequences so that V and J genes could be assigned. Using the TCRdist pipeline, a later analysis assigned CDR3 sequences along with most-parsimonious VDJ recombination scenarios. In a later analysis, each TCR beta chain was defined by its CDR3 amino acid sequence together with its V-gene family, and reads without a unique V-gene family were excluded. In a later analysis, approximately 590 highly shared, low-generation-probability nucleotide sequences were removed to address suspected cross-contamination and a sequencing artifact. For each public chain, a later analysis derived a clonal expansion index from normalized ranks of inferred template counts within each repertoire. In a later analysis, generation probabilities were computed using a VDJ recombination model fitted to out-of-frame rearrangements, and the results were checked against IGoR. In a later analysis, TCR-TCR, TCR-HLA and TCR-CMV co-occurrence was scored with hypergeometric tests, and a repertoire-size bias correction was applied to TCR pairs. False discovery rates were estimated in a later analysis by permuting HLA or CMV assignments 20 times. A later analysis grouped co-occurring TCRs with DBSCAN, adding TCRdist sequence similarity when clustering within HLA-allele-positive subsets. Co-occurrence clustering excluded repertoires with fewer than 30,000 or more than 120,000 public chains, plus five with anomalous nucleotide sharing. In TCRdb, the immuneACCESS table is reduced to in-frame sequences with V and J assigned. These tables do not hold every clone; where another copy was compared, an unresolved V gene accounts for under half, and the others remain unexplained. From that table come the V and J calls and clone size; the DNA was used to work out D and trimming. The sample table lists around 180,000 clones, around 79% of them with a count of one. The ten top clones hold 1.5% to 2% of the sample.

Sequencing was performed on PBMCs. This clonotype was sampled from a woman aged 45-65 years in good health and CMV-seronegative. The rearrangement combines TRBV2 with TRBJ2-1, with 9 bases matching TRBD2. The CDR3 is CASSETSGIYNEQFF. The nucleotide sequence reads TGTGCCAGCAGCGAGACTAGCGGTATCTACAATGAGCAGTTCTTC.